This T cell receptor (beta chain) was captured by sequencing in a study of graft-versus-host responses after intestinal transplantation. Study context: Isolated intestinal, liver-intestinal, or multivisceral transplants were what recipients had. Tacrolimus plus steroids were given to all recipients for approximately 3 years, preceded by anti-thymocyte globulin induction.

Overall study findings and caveats: Within allografts, high graft-versus-host to host-versus-graft clonal ratios were seen among patients with graft-donor T cell macrochimerism. Some GvH clones were seen earlier in gut or blood, suggesting intestinal origin.

This CDR3 spans 14 amino acids. V lost 4 bases and J lost 8, with 15 bases in between. Germline V gene sequence: CDR1 LNHNV, CDR2 YYDKDF (reference sequence). Method: immunoSEQ multiplex PCR; TCRdb's copy keeps in-frame clones and lacks some. The repertoire consists of more than 70,000 clones, with just under 95% occurring once and the leading ten covering about 0.44%. As for this clone: Its antigen is not known.

This chain joins TRBV15 and TRBJ2-1; D perhaps matches TRBD1 (6 bases). The sequences come from unstimulated CD8+ T cells sorted from spleen or lymph node cells, collected before transplant. The receptor's source is a human donor who was the organ donor for an intestinal transplant. The DNA for the CDR3 is TGTGCCACCAGCAAGGGAACAGGGTCATATGAGCAGTTCTTC. This codes for CATSKGTGSYEQFF.